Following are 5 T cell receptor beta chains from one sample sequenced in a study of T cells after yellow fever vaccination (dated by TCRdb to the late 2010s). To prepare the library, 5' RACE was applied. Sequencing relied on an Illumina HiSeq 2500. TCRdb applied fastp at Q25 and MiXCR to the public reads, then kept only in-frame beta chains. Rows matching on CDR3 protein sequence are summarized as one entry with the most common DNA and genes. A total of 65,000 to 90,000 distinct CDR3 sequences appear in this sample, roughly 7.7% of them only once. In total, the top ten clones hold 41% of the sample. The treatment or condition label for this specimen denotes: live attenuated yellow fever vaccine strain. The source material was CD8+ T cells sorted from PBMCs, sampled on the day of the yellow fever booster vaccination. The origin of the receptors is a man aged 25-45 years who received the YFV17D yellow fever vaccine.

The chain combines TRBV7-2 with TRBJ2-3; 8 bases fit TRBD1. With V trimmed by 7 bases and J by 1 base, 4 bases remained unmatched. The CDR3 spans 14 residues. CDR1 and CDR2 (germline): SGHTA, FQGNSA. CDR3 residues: CASIGQGGTDTQYF. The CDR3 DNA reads TGTGCCAGCATTGGACAGGGAGGCACAGATACGCAGTATTTT.

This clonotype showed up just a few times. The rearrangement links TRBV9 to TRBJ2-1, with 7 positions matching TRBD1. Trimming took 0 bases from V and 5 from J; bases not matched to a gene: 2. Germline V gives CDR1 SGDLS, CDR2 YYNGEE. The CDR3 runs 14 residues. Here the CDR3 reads CASSVAGTDNEQFF. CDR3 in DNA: TGTGCCAGCAGCGTAGCCGGGACAGACAATGAGCAGTTCTTC.

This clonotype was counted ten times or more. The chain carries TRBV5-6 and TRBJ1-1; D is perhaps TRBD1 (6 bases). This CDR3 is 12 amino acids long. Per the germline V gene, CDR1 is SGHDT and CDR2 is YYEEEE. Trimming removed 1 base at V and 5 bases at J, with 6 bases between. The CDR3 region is CASSLRGTEAFF. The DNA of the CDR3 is TGTGCCAGCAGCTTGAGGGGGACTGAAGCTTTCTTT.

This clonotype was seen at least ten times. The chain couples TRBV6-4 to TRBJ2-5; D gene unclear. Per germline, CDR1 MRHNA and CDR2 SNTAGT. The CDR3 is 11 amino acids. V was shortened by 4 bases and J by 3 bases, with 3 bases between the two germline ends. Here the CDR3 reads CASSGEETQYF. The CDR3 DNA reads TGTGCCAGCAGTGGCGAAGAGACCCAGTACTTC.

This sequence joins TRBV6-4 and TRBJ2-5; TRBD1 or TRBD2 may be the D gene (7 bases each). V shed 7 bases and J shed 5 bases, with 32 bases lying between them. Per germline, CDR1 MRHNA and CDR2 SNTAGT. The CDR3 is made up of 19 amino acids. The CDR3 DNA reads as TGTGCCAGCAAAAAGGTGGTATCGGGGAGGGGGCGAAGGTCGGAGACCCAGTACTTC. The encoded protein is CASKKVVSGRGRRSETQYF.